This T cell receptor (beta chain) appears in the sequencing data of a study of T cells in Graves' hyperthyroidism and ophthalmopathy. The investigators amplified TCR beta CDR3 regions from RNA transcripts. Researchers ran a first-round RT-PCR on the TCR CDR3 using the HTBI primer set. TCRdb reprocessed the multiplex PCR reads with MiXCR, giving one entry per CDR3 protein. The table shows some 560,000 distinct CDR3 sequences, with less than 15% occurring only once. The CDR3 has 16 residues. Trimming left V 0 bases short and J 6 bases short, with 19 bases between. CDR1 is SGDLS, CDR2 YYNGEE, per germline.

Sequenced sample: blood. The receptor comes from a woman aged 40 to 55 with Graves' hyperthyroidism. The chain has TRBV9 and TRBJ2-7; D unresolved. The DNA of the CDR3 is TGTGCCAGCAGCGTAGCCCCCTCAAACGCTTTTGGCGAGCAGTACTTC. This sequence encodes CASSVAPSNAFGEQYF.